A selection of T cell receptor beta chains follows, all from one sample in a study of T cell responses to AZD1222 COVID-19 vaccine. The table came from immunoSEQ multiplex PCR; TCRdb's copy has only in-frame clones and leaves some out. The repertoire consists of some 150,000 clones, with 80% to 90% occurring once and the leading ten covering 6.9%. Sequenced material: peripheral blood, taken after recovery from COVID-19. These receptors were obtained from an adult who had recovered from COVID-19. Each CDR3 is given without its conserved first and last residue. A row's size may be missing; if present it is once, few, many or a size class.

TRBV9 NA ASGNPTGINNYGYT
TRBV19 NA ASTIHYRGDSPLH
TRBV10-3 NA AISEGGASYEQY
TRBV4-1 NA ASSQGTVVGNTIY
TRBV29-1 NA SVEGQGVYNEQF
TRBV6-1 NA ASSEEGGPNYGYT
TRBV2 NA ASSPIDSNTGELF
TRBV28 once ASSLGTSGSTGRETQY
TRBV27 NA ASRTDREGQETQY
TRBV6-2/TRBV6-3 NA ASSFSGARENEQF
TRBV6-1 NA ASSGRGGGNQPQH
TRBV5-1 NA ASSWGSIGANVLT
TRBV19 NA ASKLPGGAQGEKLF
TRBV6-1 once ASSEARGNYGYT
TRBV13 NA ASSLVRVSVPYEQY